This T cell receptor (beta chain) was sequenced in a study of early T cells in non-severe SARS-CoV-2 infection. Study-level background: Unsorted whole blood bulk RNA was sequenced, with unpaired chains.

Unique molecular identifiers were attached to individual cDNA molecules. One entry per CDR3 protein results from TCRdb running MiXCR on the 5' RACE reads. This sample has 70,000 to 85,000 distinct CDR3 sequences, with around 10% found just once. Overall study results and limits: VDJdb-based matching was biased toward anti-spike CD8 responses and missed private and CD4 specificities.

For this clonotype: What it binds is not known.

CDR1 and CDR2 from the germline V gene are DFQATT and SNEGSKA (reference sequence). Losses at the gene ends were 5 bases for V and 4 bases for J; bases not matched to a gene: 6. CDR3 length: 14 amino acids. The clonotype originates from an adult who was a healthcare worker with PCR-confirmed SARS-CoV-2 infection or an uninfected control (not recorded which). The gene calls are TRBV20-1 and TRBJ2-1, with 9 bases that match TRBD2. Source material: whole blood. The CDR3 reads CSARAGGPYNEQFF. The CDR3 DNA reads TGCAGTGCTCGAGCGGGAGGCCCGTACAATGAGCAGTTCTTC.